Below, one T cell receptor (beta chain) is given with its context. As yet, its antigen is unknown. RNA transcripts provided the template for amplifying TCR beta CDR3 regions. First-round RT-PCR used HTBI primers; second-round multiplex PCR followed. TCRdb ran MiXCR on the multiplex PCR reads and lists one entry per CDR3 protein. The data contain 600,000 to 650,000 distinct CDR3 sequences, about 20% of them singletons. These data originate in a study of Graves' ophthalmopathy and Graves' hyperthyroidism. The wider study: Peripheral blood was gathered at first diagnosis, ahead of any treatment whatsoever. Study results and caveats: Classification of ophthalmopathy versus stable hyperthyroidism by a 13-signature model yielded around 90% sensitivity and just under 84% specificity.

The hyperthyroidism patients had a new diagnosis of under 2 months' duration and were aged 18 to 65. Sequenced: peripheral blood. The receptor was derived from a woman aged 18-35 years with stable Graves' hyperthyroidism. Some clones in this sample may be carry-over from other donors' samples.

In nucleotides, the CDR3 is TGTGCCAGCAGTTTAGGCGGGAGAGGAGGGGAGACCCAGTACTTC. Its protein is CASSLGGRGGETQYF. The gene calls are TRBV28 and TRBJ2-5; 7 bases are shared with TRBD2. This CDR3 has 15 amino acids. CDR1 MDHEN and CDR2 SYDVKM come from the germline V gene. V lost 2 bases and J lost 5; bases outside the gene matches: 8.